This T cell receptor (beta chain) was identified in a study of tumor and adjacent non-tumor tissue in lung cancer. The CDR3 covers 14 residues. Germline V gene data show CDR1 as MGHRA and CDR2 as YSYEKL. A modified ARM-PCR protocol with three rounds of nested PCR amplified TCRbeta. TCRdb reprocessed the multiplex PCR reads via MiXCR and lists one record per CDR3 protein. The table includes 50,000 to 60,000 distinct CDR3 sequences, 74% detected once. On this clonotype: One junction end does not reproduce the germline sequence, and a read error may be involved.

No cell sorting was done before RNA was extracted from the tissue. This non-tumor lung sample came from over 3 cm beyond the tumor edge. V is TRBV4-1 and J is TRBJ2-5; possibly TRBD1 or TRBD2 for D (7 bases each). The sample was distant non-tumor lung tissue. The receptor was derived from a woman in her sixties with non-small cell lung cancer. CDR3 DNA: TGTGCCAGCAGCCAGGGGGGGCAGGTAAAGACCCAGCACTTC. It yields the protein CASSQGGQVKTQHF.